These 21 T cell receptor beta chains originate from one sample sequenced in a study of PD-L1 blockade in urothelial cancer. Sequenced by immunoSEQ multiplex PCR; TCRdb stores in-frame clones only, minus some. Here the sample spans around 45,000 clones, about 83% being singletons. Described time point: peripheral blood 6 weeks after treatment start. This sample comprised PBMCs, obtained around atezolizumab (anti-PD-L1) treatment. The receptors stem from a man aged 60 to 75 with urothelial cancer.

This clone was seen a single time. The rearrangement links TRBV7-6 to TRBJ2-2; possible D gene TRBD2, 5 bases. V dropped 4 bases and J dropped 2 bases, with 8 bases sitting between them. The CDR3 spans 14 residues. Germline V gives CDR1 SGHVS, CDR2 FNYEAQ. The CDR3 bases are TGTGCCAGCAGCTACGAGGGAAACACCGGGGAGCTGTTTTTT. Translation: CASSYEGNTGELFF.

CDR3 sequence: CASSARGRVGGWSTEAFF. The DNA for the CDR3 is TGTGCCAGCAGCGCCCGAGGAAGGGTTGGAGGTTGGTCCACTGAAGCTTTCTTT. This chain connects TRBV7-9 to TRBJ1-1; D remains ambiguous. The CDR3 is made up of 18 amino acids. The V end lost 5 bases, the J end lost 4 bases, and 26 bases lay between the germline ends. Germline lookup yields CDR1 SEHNR and CDR2 FQNEAQ (reference sequence).

This clone was counted a single time. V gene TRBV10-2 combines with J gene TRBJ1-5, with 9 bases identical to TRBD1. The J segment lost 7 bases and the V segment lost 8 bases, leaving 6 bases of the junction unmatched. The length of the CDR3 is 13 residues. Germline loops: CDR1 WSHSY, CDR2 SAAADI. CDR3 residues: CASEQGAGQPQHF. The DNA of the CDR3 is TGCGCCAGCGAACAGGGGGCAGGGCAGCCCCAGCATTTT.

CDR3 sequence: CASSTSGASNQPQHF. CDR3 nucleotides: TGTGCCAGTAGTACCTCAGGGGCCAGCAATCAGCCCCAGCATTTT. The chain employs TRBV19 and TRBJ1-5; D is possibly TRBD1 (6 bases). The germline gives CDR1 LNHDA, CDR2 SQIVND (reference sequence). The CDR3 length is 15 residues. V dropped 4 bases and J dropped 1 base, with 11 bases sitting between them. The complete variable domain, with remaining parts taken from reference TRBV19 and TRBJ1-5, reads DGGITQSPKYLFRKEGQNVTLSCEQNLNHDAMYWYRQDPGQGLRLIYYSQIVNDFQKGDIAEGYSVSREKKESFPLTVTSAQKNPTAFYLCASSTSGASNQPQHFGDGTRLSIL.

The rearrangement uses TRBV12-2 and TRBJ2-1; the table's D call, TRBD2, has no DNA check behind it. TRBV12-2 has pseudogene status. This CDR3 has 15 residues. The CDR3 DNA sequence: TGTGCAAGTCGCTTGACTAGCGGGGTAAACAATGAGCAGTTCTTC. Residues: CASRLTSGVNNEQFF.

In nucleotides, the CDR3 is TGTGCCAGCAGCAATGGGCTGTCCTACGAGCAGTACTTC. Residues: CASSNGLSYEQYF. The rearrangement uses TRBV21-1 and TRBJ2-7; the D call of TRBD1 is as the table states it, not checked on the DNA. TRBV21-1 is designated a pseudogene. The CDR3 contains 13 residues.

The chain joins TRBV6-1 to TRBJ2-3; D is unclear. Per germline, CDR1 MNHNS and CDR2 SASEGT. The CDR3 is made up of 15 amino acids. Trimming stripped 7 bases from V and 6 bases from J, with 20 bases between. CDR3 region: CASILADPRTDTQYF. CDR3 sequence (DNA): TGTGCCAGCATTTTAGCAGACCCAAGAACGGATACGCAGTATTTT.

The CDR3 region is CASSMTEYEQYF. Written as DNA, the CDR3 is TGTGCCAGCAGTATGACGGAGTACGAGCAGTACTTC. This chain links TRBV6-1 with TRBJ2-7; D is ambiguous. The CDR3 runs 12 residues. Between the trimmed V and J ends, which lost 5 bases and 4 bases, there was a span of 9 bases. CDR1 is MNHNS and CDR2 is SASEGT in the germline V gene.

The V and J genes are TRBV19 and TRBJ1-5; TRBD1 aligns across 9 bases. Looked up from germline, CDR1 is LNHDA and CDR2 is SQIVND (reference sequence). The V and J ends lost 4 bases and 5 bases, in that order; junction bases with no gene match: 15. This CDR3 has 18 amino acids. CDR3 amino acids: CASSNQDRGSFYDQPQHF. The CDR3 DNA sequence: TGTGCCAGTAGTAACCAAGACAGGGGGTCGTTTTATGATCAGCCCCAGCATTTT. The full variable domain, with the rest looked up from reference TRBV19 and TRBJ1-5, is DGGITQSPKYLFRKEGQNVTLSCEQNLNHDAMYWYRQDPGQGLRLIYYSQIVNDFQKGDIAEGYSVSREKKESFPLTVTSAQKNPTAFYLCASSNQDRGSFYDQPQHFGDGTRLSIL.

The V gene is TRBV6-1, the J gene TRBJ2-5; TRBD1 matches at 9 bases. The V gene end was trimmed by 5 bases and the J gene end by 4 bases; junction bases not matched to a gene: 8. CDR3 length equals 15 residues. The germline V gene has CDR1 MNHNS and CDR2 SASEGT. The CDR3: CASSQGQGSLETQYF. The DNA of the CDR3 is TGTGCCAGCAGTCAGGGACAGGGTTCATTAGAGACCCAGTACTTC.

This clone was found once. V is TRBV7-7 and J is TRBJ2-3; TRBD2 matches at 13 bases. The CDR3 contains 15 residues. Germline CDR1 and CDR2: SSHAT and FNYEAQ (reference sequence). The trim removed 5 bases at V and 6 bases at J, leaving 5 bases unmatched. In nucleotides, the CDR3 is TGTGCCAGCAGCAGGGGACTAGCGGGGACGGATACGCAGTATTTT. Encoded protein: CASSRGLAGTDTQYF.

V gene TRBV27 combines with J gene TRBJ2-2, with D possibly TRBD1 on 6 matching bases. V was cut by 0 bases and J by 5 bases, with 10 bases left in between. CDR3 length: 15 residues. Germline CDR1 is MNHEY and CDR2 is SMNVEV (reference sequence). The CDR3 nucleotides are TGTGCCAGCAGTTTATCTCTCCAGGGGACCGGGGAGCTGTTTTTT. As protein: CASSLSLQGTGELFF.

The rearrangement uses TRBV30 and TRBJ1-2, with 10 bases lining up with TRBD1. Germline CDR1 reads GTSNPN; CDR2 reads SVGIG (reference sequence). Germline trimming cut 3 bases from V and 8 bases from J; bases unmatched to any gene: 9. The CDR3 contains 14 residues. The CDR3, as DNA: TGTGCCTGGAGCCCCCCCCGGGACAGGGGAGGCTACACCTTC. Translation: CAWSPPRDRGGYTF.

The V gene is TRBV19, the J gene TRBJ2-3, with 11 bases identical to TRBD2. From germline, CDR1 is LNHDA and CDR2 SQIVND (reference sequence). This CDR3 has 15 residues. Losses at the gene ends were 8 bases for V and 3 bases for J; bases not matched to a gene: 7. This chain's CDR3 is CASRGLAGGTDTQYF. The DNA of the CDR3 is TGTGCCAGTCGGGGGCTAGCGGGGGGAACAGATACGCAGTATTTT.

This rearrangement joins TRBV29-1 to TRBJ2-3; TRBD1 aligns across 7 bases. The junction had 1 base not matched to a gene; V was cut back by 6 bases and J by 1 base. The CDR3 has 12 amino acids. Germline CDR1 is SQVTM and CDR2 is ANQGSEA. For the CDR3, the DNA is TGCAGCGTAGGACAGGGCACAGATACGCAGTATTTT. This sequence encodes CSVGQGTDTQYF.

The chain links TRBV2 to TRBJ1-5; 9 bases align to TRBD1. Germline V gives CDR1 SNHLY, CDR2 FYNNEI. Losses at the gene ends were 4 bases for V and 6 bases for J; bases not matched to a gene: 4. The CDR3 spans 14 residues. The CDR3 bases are TGTGCCAGCAGTGCTACAGGGGGCAGTCAGCCCCAGCATTTT. It specifies CASSATGGSQPQHF.

This clone was detected only a few times. The rearrangement links TRBV5-5 to TRBJ1-5, with 9 bases identical to TRBD1. Trimming at V came to 4 bases and at J to 1 base, leaving 3 bases not matched to a gene. This CDR3 has 15 residues. In germline, CDR1 is SGHKS, CDR2 YYEKEE (reference sequence). The CDR3 sequence: CASSSGTGSNQPQHF. In nucleotides, the CDR3 is TGTGCCAGCAGCAGCGGGACAGGGAGCAATCAGCCCCAGCATTTT. The full variable domain, completed using reference TRBV5-5 and TRBJ1-5, is DAGVTQSPTHLIKTRGQQVTLRCSPISGHKSVSWYQQVLGQGPQFIFQYYEKEERGRGNFPDRFSARQFPNYSSELNVNALLLGDSALYLCASSSGTGSNQPQHFGDGTRLSIL.

The CDR3 sequence: CASSSTPTTYEQYF. The CDR3 DNA is TGTGCCAGCAGCTCGACTCCTACTACCTACGAGCAGTACTTC. This chain uses TRBV27 with TRBJ2-7; D unresolved. V was cut by 6 bases and J by 2 bases, with 14 bases left in between. The CDR3 is 14 amino acids. The germline gives CDR1 MNHEY, CDR2 SMNVEV (reference sequence).

The rearrangement uses TRBV7-8 and TRBJ1-4; D is undetermined. CDR3 size: 14 residues. Germline CDR1 is SGHVS and CDR2 is FQNEAQ. V lost 1 base to trimming and J lost 7 bases, with 10 bases between them. The CDR3 DNA follows: TGTGCCAGCAGCTTAGTTCGAACTGCTGAAAAACTGTTTTTT. Its translation: CASSLVRTAEKLFF.

The chain has TRBV29-1 and TRBJ2-3; 9 bases fit TRBD1. The V gene end was trimmed by 2 bases and the J gene end by 3 bases; junction bases not matched to a gene: 3. The germline V gene encodes CDR1 SQVTM and CDR2 ANQGSEA. CDR3 size: 14 residues. In nucleotides, the CDR3 is TGCAGCGTTGAAAACAGGGGGCGAACAGATACGCAGTATTTT. This encodes CSVENRGRTDTQYF.

This chain connects TRBV2 to TRBJ2-7, with D maybe TRBD1 (5 bases). CDR1 and CDR2 from the germline V gene are SNHLY and FYNNEI. This CDR3 spans 14 amino acids. Deletions cut 5 bases from V and 5 bases from J, with 16 bases between. CDR3 region: CASSLQGPRNEQYF. CDR3 DNA: TGTGCCAGCAGTCTCCAGGGTCCAAGAAACGAGCAGTACTTC. Together with reference TRBV2 and TRBJ2-7, the CDR3 gives the full variable domain: EPEVTQTPSHQVTQMGQEVILRCVPISNHLYFYWYRQILGQKVEFLVSFYNNEISEKSEIFDDQFSVERPDGSNFTLKIRSTKLEDSAMYFCASSLQGPRNEQYFGPGTRLTVT.